One sample yielded the 16 T cell receptor beta chains listed below, sequenced in a study of breast tumors, draining lymph nodes, adjacent tissues. TCRdb re-derived calls from the multiplex PCR reads in MiXCR, one entry per CDR3 protein. The sample carries about 21,000 distinct CDR3 sequences, roughly 41% recorded once. Sequencing input: breast tumor tissue. Receptors were obtained from a female donor with breast cancer. Some clones in this sample may be carry-over from other donors' samples.

A few counts support this clonotype. This may come from a read error, since a much larger clone is one base off. J is TRBJ1-2 and V is TRBV20-1; 10 nucleotides agree with TRBD1. The CDR3 has 14 amino acids. The V and J ends lost 3 bases and 8 bases, in that order; junction bases with no gene match: 9. Per the germline V gene, CDR1 is DFQATT and CDR2 is SNEGSKA (reference sequence). CDR3 sequence reads: CSASPGTGVAGYTF. The CDR3 bases are TGCAGTGCTAGTCCGGGGACAGGGGTTGCAGGCTACACCTTC.

This sequence joins TRBV7-3 and TRBJ2-1; perhaps D is TRBD1 or TRBD2 (6 bases each). The CDR3 covers 14 residues. Germline lookup yields CDR1 SGHTA and CDR2 FQGTGA. V gave up 6 bases and J gave up 7 bases, with 16 bases separating them. The CDR3 reads CASSHPGAFNEQFF. CDR3 coding DNA: TGTGCCAGCAGTCATCCGGGGGCTTTTAATGAGCAGTTCTTC. Full variable domain (missing parts from reference TRBV7-3 and TRBJ2-1): GAGVSQTPSNKVTEKGKYVELRCDPISGHTALYWYRQSLGQGPEFLIYFQGTGAADDSGLPNDRFFAVRPEGSVSTLKIQRTERGDSAVYLCASSHPGAFNEQFFGPGTRLTVL.

This clonotype was detected ten times or more. A read error may account for a junction end that differs from germline. V is TRBV7-7 and J is TRBJ2-7, with D possibly TRBD1 on 6 matching bases. The CDR3 spans 20 residues. From germline, CDR1 is SSHAT and CDR2 FNYEAQ (reference sequence). The chain's CDR3 is CASSLVPTAPDRILPYEQYF. The CDR3 DNA is TGTGCTAGCAGCTTAGTCCCCACAGCCCCCGACAGGATACTTCCCTACGAGCAGTACTTC.

In its sample, this clonotype was seen once. V gene TRBV24-1 combines with J gene TRBJ2-1; 7 bases fit TRBD1. After removal of 11 bases from V and 8 bases from J, the junction contained 17 bases not matched to a gene. This CDR3 has 15 residues. Germline CDR1 KGHDR, CDR2 SFDVKD. The CDR3: CASSLANRGPYEQFF. CDR3 nucleotide sequence: TGTGCCAGCAGCTTGGCCAACAGGGGTCCGTATGAGCAGTTCTTC.

The CDR3 is CASSLGGDPANSPLHF. CDR3 in DNA: TGTGCCAGCAGCTTAGGTGGTGACCCCGCAAATTCACCCCTCCACTTT. This chain joins TRBV7-9 and TRBJ1-6; D is unresolved. The CDR3 is made up of 16 amino acids. Germline assignment: CDR1 SEHNR and CDR2 FQNEAQ (reference sequence). V was pared by 1 base and J by 7 bases, with 14 bases between.

This clonotype has ten or more counts. V is TRBV7-6 and J is TRBJ2-5; D possibly corresponds to TRBD2 (5 bases). Trimming removed 1 base at V and 7 bases at J, with 16 bases between. The CDR3 has 15 residues. The germline gives CDR1 SGHVS, CDR2 FNYEAQ. CDR3: CASSLVVPLAGTQYF. In DNA, the CDR3 is TGTGCCAGCAGCTTAGTCGTACCCCTCGCGGGGACCCAGTACTTC.

A few counts support this clonotype. This chain joins TRBV5-4 and TRBJ2-1; D is ambiguous. CDR1 is SGHNT and CDR2 is YYREEE in the germline V gene (reference sequence). V lost 0 bases and J 9 bases, leaving 10 bases between the germline ends. The CDR3 totals 13 residues. CDR3 nucleotides: TGTGCCAGCAGCTTGGGAGCGCTCGGTGAGCAGTTCTTC. It is translated as CASSLGALGEQFF.

This clonotype showed up many times. The chain combines TRBV30 with TRBJ1-2, with D maybe TRBD1 (6 bases). Trimming left V 0 bases short and J 5 bases short, with 10 bases between. The CDR3 totals 13 residues. The germline V gene has CDR1 GTSNPN and CDR2 SVGIG (reference sequence). CDR3 region: CAWSVTGLYGYTF. CDR3 sequence (DNA): TGTGCCTGGAGTGTGACAGGCCTTTATGGCTACACCTTC. Variable domain in full (rest from reference TRBV30 and TRBJ1-2): SQTIHQWPATLVQPVGSPLSLECTVEGTSNPNLYWYRQAAGRGLQLLFYSVGIGQISSEVPQNLSASRPQDRQFILSSKKLLLSDSGFYLCAWSVTGLYGYTFGSGTRLTVV.

This clonotype was detected a few times. The chain carries TRBV2 and TRBJ1-1; 9 nucleotides line up with TRBD1. The junction had 6 bases not matched to a gene; V was cut back by 7 bases and J by 0 bases. This CDR3 region has 15 residues. Germline V gene sequence: CDR1 SNHLY, CDR2 FYNNEI. The DNA of the CDR3 is TGTGCCAGCAAGCGGACAGGGGTCATGAACACTGAAGCTTTCTTT. Its protein product is CASKRTGVMNTEAFF.

A remark on this clonotype: A single base separates this from a much larger clone, so it may be a read error. This sequence joins TRBV9 and TRBJ2-7; D is perhaps TRBD1 or TRBD2 (5 bases each). Germline CDR1 and CDR2: SGDLS and YYNGEE. This CDR3 contains 14 residues. CDR3 nucleotide sequence: TGTGCCAGCAGCGTAGCCGGGGCTTCCTACGAGCAGTCCTTC. It yields the protein CASSVAGASYEQSF.

This clonotype was seen repeatedly, ten times or more. The J gene is TRBJ2-1, the V gene TRBV20-1; 7 bases match TRBD2. V dropped 3 bases and J dropped 2; count of bases not matched to a gene: 7. The CDR3 covers 15 residues. Germline CDR1 DFQATT, CDR2 SNEGSKA (reference sequence). Here the CDR3 DNA reads TGCAGTGCTAGCCTTTCTGCGGGAGCCTACAATGAGCAGTTCTTC. Translated: CSASLSAGAYNEQFF.

The chain uses TRBV7-3 and TRBJ2-3; D remains ambiguous. The CDR3 contains 13 residues. CDR1 is SGHTA and CDR2 is FQGTGA in the germline V gene. V lost 3 bases and J lost 0, with 4 bases in between. The CDR3 bases are TGTGCCAGCAGCTTCCAGAGCACAGATACGCAGTATTTT. Its translation: CASSFQSTDTQYF.

This rearrangement joins TRBV3-1 to TRBJ2-4; D possibly corresponds to TRBD2 (6 bases). Germline CDR1 reads LGHDT; CDR2 reads YNNKEL (reference sequence). The V gene lost 4 bases and the J gene lost 6 bases, with 10 bases spanning the gap. There are 13 residues in the CDR3. CDR3 sequence: CASSRRGGNIQYF. CDR3 coding DNA: TGTGCCAGCAGCCGGAGGGGAGGAAACATTCAGTACTTC.

This clonotype was seen more than once but under ten times. V usage is TRBV29-1 and J usage is TRBJ1-4, with unresolved D. Trimming pared 4 bases from V and 7 bases from J, leaving 13 bases between. Looked up from germline, CDR1 is SQVTM and CDR2 is ANQGSEA. This CDR3 has 13 amino acids. CDR3 region: CSVAGGVGEKLFF. The CDR3 nucleotides are TGCAGCGTTGCGGGTGGGGTGGGTGAAAAACTGTTTTTT.

The chain recombines TRBV6-6 with TRBJ1-6; D is ambiguous. Trimming cost V 5 bases and J 8 bases, with 13 bases left between them. The CDR3 covers 14 residues. Germline CDR1 reads MNHNY; CDR2 reads SVGAGI (reference sequence). This chain's CDR3 is CASSGDTNDSPLHF. DNA for the CDR3: TGTGCCAGCAGTGGAGACACCAATGATTCACCCCTCCACTTT.

There are many counts of this clonotype. The chain links TRBV29-1 to TRBJ2-1; D remains ambiguous. The germline V gene encodes CDR1 SQVTM and CDR2 ANQGSEA. The CDR3 runs to 15 residues. Trimming stripped 0 bases from V and 8 bases from J, with 17 bases between. The CDR3 region has the DNA TGCAGCGTTGAAGAAGCAGTAGCAGCCCTCCATGAGCAGTTCTTC. It translates to CSVEEAVAALHEQFF.